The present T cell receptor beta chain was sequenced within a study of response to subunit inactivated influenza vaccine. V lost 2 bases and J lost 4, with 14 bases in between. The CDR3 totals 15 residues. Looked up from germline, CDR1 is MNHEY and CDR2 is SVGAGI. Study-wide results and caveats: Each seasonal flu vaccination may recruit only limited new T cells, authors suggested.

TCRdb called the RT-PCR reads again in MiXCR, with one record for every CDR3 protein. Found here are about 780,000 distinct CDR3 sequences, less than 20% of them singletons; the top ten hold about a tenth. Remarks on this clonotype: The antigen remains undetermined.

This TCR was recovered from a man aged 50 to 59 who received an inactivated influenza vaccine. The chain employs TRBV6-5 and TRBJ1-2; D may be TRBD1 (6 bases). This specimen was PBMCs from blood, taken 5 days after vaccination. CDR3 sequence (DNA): TGTGCCAGCAGTTACGCGAGACAGGCGGTCTATGGCTACACCTTC. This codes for CASSYARQAVYGYTF.